Listed below are T cell receptor beta chains from one sample, sequenced in a study of beta chain features in type 1 diabetes. Sequenced by immunoSEQ multiplex PCR; TCRdb stores in-frame clones only, minus some. The repertoire has approximately 730,000 clones, roughly an eighth of them found once; the top ten carry 0.022%. Sequencing was done on a sample of naive CD4+ T cells from blood. Receptors were obtained from a man in his late teens or twenties with type 1 diabetes. Both conserved end residues are part of each CDR3. The D gene is left open where the match is weak. Clone size is stated in some rows and not others, as once, few, many or a class when expanded.

abundance: few; j_gene: TRBJ2-1; v_gene: TRBV7-8; d_gene: -; CDR3aa: CASSFYDTVTDNEQFF; CDR3nt: TGTGCCAGCAGCTTCTACGACACCGTCACCGACAATGAGCAGTTCTTC
abundance: -; j_gene: TRBJ2-5; v_gene: TRBV11-3; d_gene: TRBD1; CDR3aa: CATSFGRGSLGETQYF; CDR3nt: TGTGCCACCTCTTTCGGCAGGGGGTCTTTGGGAGAGACCCAGTACTTC
abundance: -; j_gene: TRBJ1-2; v_gene: TRBV28; d_gene: -; CDR3aa: CASRGTLGYTF; CDR3nt: TGTGCCAGCAGAGGGACATTAGGCTACACCTTC
abundance: -; j_gene: TRBJ2-3; v_gene: TRBV7-2; d_gene: -; CDR3aa: CASSLTDTQYF; CDR3nt: TGTGCCAGCAGCTTGACAGATACGCAGTATTTT
abundance: few; j_gene: TRBJ2-3; v_gene: TRBV25-1; d_gene: -; CDR3aa: CASSESPEFTQYF; CDR3nt: TGTGCCAGCAGTGAATCTCCAGAATTTACGCAGTATTTT
abundance: -; j_gene: TRBJ1-2; v_gene: TRBV4-1; d_gene: TRBD1; CDR3aa: CASSLGTGVNYGYTF; CDR3nt: TGCGCCAGCAGCCTCGGGACAGGGGTAAACTATGGCTACACCTTC
abundance: -; j_gene: TRBJ2-2; v_gene: TRBV6-6; d_gene: -; CDR3aa: CASTLDAGWAGELFF; CDR3nt: TGTGCCAGCACCCTAGATGCAGGGTGGGCCGGGGAGCTGTTTTTT
abundance: few; j_gene: TRBJ2-5; v_gene: TRBV29-1; d_gene: TRBD1; CDR3aa: CSVSGSSTGGETQYF; CDR3nt: TGCAGCGTTTCAGGATCCTCGACAGGGGGAGAGACCCAGTACTTC
abundance: -; j_gene: TRBJ1-6; v_gene: TRBV5-4; d_gene: -; CDR3aa: CASSLRQIPSSYNSPLHF; CDR3nt: TGTGCCAGCAGCTTGAGGCAGATCCCGAGCTCCTATAATTCACCCCTCCACTTT
abundance: few; j_gene: TRBJ1-6; v_gene: TRBV18; d_gene: -; CDR3aa: CASSPGGGGNSPLHF; CDR3nt: TGTGCCAGCTCACCAGGAGGGGGAGGTAATTCACCCCTCCACTTT
abundance: -; j_gene: TRBJ1-6; v_gene: TRBV10-3; d_gene: -; CDR3aa: CAISEPRVDSNSPLHF; CDR3nt: TGTGCCATCAGTGAACCCCGTGTGGACTCGAATTCACCCCTCCACTTT
abundance: few; j_gene: TRBJ1-5; v_gene: TRBV29-1; d_gene: -; CDR3aa: CSVEDGGEPQHF; CDR3nt: TGCAGCGTTGAAGATGGGGGTGAGCCCCAGCATTTT
abundance: once; j_gene: TRBJ1-2; v_gene: TRBV28; d_gene: -; CDR3aa: CASRAGVEYYGYTF; CDR3nt: TGTGCCAGCAGAGCGGGAGTAGAGTACTATGGCTACACCTTC
abundance: few; j_gene: TRBJ2-5; v_gene: TRBV9; d_gene: TRBD1; CDR3aa: CASSPRDRGPGTQYF; CDR3nt: TGTGCCAGCAGCCCCCGGGACAGGGGGCCGGGGACCCAGTACTTC
abundance: -; j_gene: TRBJ1-4; v_gene: TRBV6-1; d_gene: -; CDR3aa: CASSPTYATNEKLFF; CDR3nt: TGTGCCAGCAGTCCGACATATGCAACTAATGAAAAACTGTTTTTT
abundance: -; j_gene: TRBJ2-7; v_gene: TRBV28; d_gene: TRBD2; CDR3aa: CASSPPVSGGAVYEQYF; CDR3nt: TGTGCCAGCAGTCCTCCAGTTAGCGGGGGGGCCGTTTACGAGCAGTACTTC
abundance: few; j_gene: TRBJ2-5; v_gene: TRBV7-2; d_gene: -; CDR3aa: CASSLWDQETQYF; CDR3nt: TGTGCCAGCAGTCTCTGGGACCAAGAGACCCAGTACTTC
abundance: -; j_gene: TRBJ2-5; v_gene: TRBV10-3; d_gene: -; CDR3aa: CAISDTGTETQYF; CDR3nt: TGTGCCATCAGTGACACCGGGACAGAGACCCAGTACTTC
abundance: -; j_gene: TRBJ1-1; v_gene: TRBV28; d_gene: -; CDR3aa: CASSLFYSDTEAFF; CDR3nt: TGTGCCAGCAGTTTATTTTACTCTGACACTGAAGCTTTCTTT
abundance: few; j_gene: TRBJ2-2; v_gene: TRBV11-2; d_gene: -; CDR3aa: CASSPRGNLNTGELFF; CDR3nt: TGTGCCAGCAGCCCCCGGGGCAACTTGAACACCGGGGAGCTGTTTTTT
abundance: few; j_gene: TRBJ2-3; v_gene: TRBV7-9; d_gene: TRBD2; CDR3aa: CASSAGRLALADTQYF; CDR3nt: TGTGCCAGCAGCGCCGGCCGACTAGCCCTAGCAGATACGCAGTATTTT
abundance: -; j_gene: TRBJ1-5; v_gene: TRBV2; d_gene: -; CDR3aa: CASRIGRNDQPQHF; CDR3nt: TGTGCCAGCAGGATAGGACGGAACGATCAGCCCCAGCATTTT
abundance: few; j_gene: TRBJ2-2; v_gene: TRBV6-1; d_gene: TRBD1; CDR3aa: CASSGLRDSSNTGELFF; CDR3nt: TGTGCCAGCAGTGGGCTCCGGGACAGTTCGAACACCGGGGAGCTGTTTTTT
abundance: few; j_gene: TRBJ1-1; v_gene: TRBV6-1; d_gene: -; CDR3aa: CASSETGPLNTEAFF; CDR3nt: TGTGCCAGCAGTGAAACAGGACCGCTGAACACTGAAGCTTTCTTT
abundance: -; j_gene: TRBJ1-2; v_gene: TRBV25-1; d_gene: -; CDR3aa: CASSEGGLKGYTF; CDR3nt: TGTGCCAGCAGTGAAGGGGGGCTAAAAGGCTACACCTTC
abundance: few; j_gene: TRBJ2-7; v_gene: TRBV23-1; d_gene: TRBD2; CDR3aa: CASWTDGTSGGRSSYEQYF; CDR3nt: TGCGCCAGTTGGACCGATGGGACTAGCGGGGGCCGGAGCTCCTACGAGCAGTACTTC
abundance: -; j_gene: TRBJ1-2; v_gene: TRBV30; d_gene: -; CDR3aa: CAWSPPNDDGYTF; CDR3nt: TGTGCCTGGAGCCCGCCCAACGATGATGGCTACACCTTC
abundance: few; j_gene: TRBJ1-2; v_gene: TRBV7-6; d_gene: TRBD1; CDR3aa: CASSAAGGGYTF; CDR3nt: TGTGCCAGCAGCGCAGCAGGGGGAGGCTACACCTTC
abundance: -; j_gene: TRBJ2-7; v_gene: TRBV11-2; d_gene: TRBD1; CDR3aa: CASSFGGQERYEQYF; CDR3nt: TGTGCCAGCAGCTTTGGAGGACAGGAACGCTACGAGCAGTACTTC
abundance: -; j_gene: TRBJ2-1; v_gene: TRBV4-2; d_gene: TRBD1; CDR3aa: CASSQDAGQAVRGQFF; CDR3nt: TGTGCCAGCAGCCAAGATGCGGGACAGGCTGTAAGGGGGCAGTTCTTC
abundance: few; j_gene: TRBJ1-3; v_gene: TRBV2; d_gene: -; CDR3aa: CASSEGSHFSGNTIYF; CDR3nt: TGTGCCAGCAGTGAAGGATCTCATTTCTCTGGAAACACCATATATTTT
abundance: -; j_gene: TRBJ2-7; v_gene: TRBV11-2; d_gene: -; CDR3aa: CASSQLRGNYEQYF; CDR3nt: TGTGCCAGCAGCCAACTCAGGGGCAACTACGAGCAGTACTTC
abundance: -; j_gene: TRBJ1-2; v_gene: TRBV10-3; d_gene: -; CDR3aa: CAITTVGGDYGYTF; CDR3nt: TGTGCCATCACGACCGTTGGGGGCGACTATGGCTACACCTTC
abundance: few; j_gene: TRBJ2-7; v_gene: TRBV7-7; d_gene: -; CDR3aa: CASSLEQGYEQYF; CDR3nt: TGTGCCAGCAGCTTAGAGCAGGGTTACGAGCAGTACTTC
abundance: few; j_gene: TRBJ1-5; v_gene: TRBV7-8; d_gene: -; CDR3aa: CASSLVAVGSNQPQHF; CDR3nt: TGTGCCAGCAGCTTAGTGGCAGTAGGTAGCAATCAGCCCCAGCATTTT
abundance: few; j_gene: TRBJ1-2; v_gene: TRBV2; d_gene: -; CDR3aa: CASSEQGSDYGYTF; CDR3nt: TGTGCCAGCAGTGAACAAGGTAGTGACTATGGCTACACCTTC
abundance: few; j_gene: TRBJ2-1; v_gene: TRBV19; d_gene: -; CDR3aa: CASSVDIRSYNEQFF; CDR3nt: TGTGCCAGTAGTGTTGACATACGCTCCTACAATGAGCAGTTCTTC
abundance: -; j_gene: TRBJ1-6; v_gene: TRBV15; d_gene: -; CDR3aa: CATSITRDSPLHF; CDR3nt: TGTGCCACCAGCATTACGCGGGATTCACCCCTCCACTTT
abundance: -; j_gene: TRBJ1-1; v_gene: TRBV15; d_gene: -; CDR3aa: CATSSYRDTEAFF; CDR3nt: TGTGCCACCAGCAGTTACAGAGACACTGAAGCTTTCTTT
abundance: -; j_gene: TRBJ2-7; v_gene: TRBV19; d_gene: TRBD1; CDR3aa: CASNPGQGQVEQYF; CDR3nt: TGTGCCAGTAACCCGGGACAGGGTCAAGTCGAGCAGTACTTC
abundance: -; j_gene: TRBJ1-5; v_gene: TRBV28; d_gene: -; CDR3aa: CAIAPVGTRNQPQHF; CDR3nt: TGTGCCATCGCTCCGGTCGGGACACGCAATCAGCCCCAGCATTTT
abundance: few; j_gene: TRBJ2-6; v_gene: TRBV29-1; d_gene: -; CDR3aa: CSVGGLTASGANVLTF; CDR3nt: TGCAGCGTTGGGGGGCTCACAGCCTCTGGGGCCAACGTCCTGACTTTC
abundance: -; j_gene: TRBJ2-5; v_gene: TRBV7-8; d_gene: -; CDR3aa: CASSLGLPDQETQYF; CDR3nt: TGTGCCAGCAGCTTAGGTCTGCCCGACCAAGAGACCCAGTACTTC
abundance: -; j_gene: TRBJ2-3; v_gene: TRBV19; d_gene: -; CDR3aa: CASSTQGYTDTQYF; CDR3nt: TGTGCCAGTAGTACCCAGGGCTACACAGATACGCAGTATTTT
abundance: few; j_gene: TRBJ2-3; v_gene: TRBV15; d_gene: -; CDR3aa: CATSRAGHEDTQYF; CDR3nt: TGTGCCACCAGCAGAGCCGGACATGAAGATACGCAGTATTTT
abundance: -; j_gene: TRBJ1-2; v_gene: TRBV4-2; d_gene: -; CDR3aa: CASSQDRLNYGYTF; CDR3nt: TGTGCCAGCAGCCAAGACCGTCTTAACTATGGCTACACCTTC
abundance: few; j_gene: TRBJ2-5; v_gene: TRBV7-7; d_gene: TRBD1; CDR3aa: CASSLQTGQETQYF; CDR3nt: TGTGCTAGCAGCTTACAGACAGGGCAAGAGACCCAGTACTTC
abundance: -; j_gene: TRBJ2-7; v_gene: TRBV5-8; d_gene: -; CDR3aa: CASSLGRYEQYF; CDR3nt: TGTGCCAGCAGCTTGGGCAGATACGAGCAGTACTTC
abundance: few; j_gene: TRBJ1-1; v_gene: TRBV25-1; d_gene: -; CDR3aa: CASNDFGDTEAFF; CDR3nt: TGTGCCAGCAATGACTTTGGGGACACTGAAGCTTTCTTT
abundance: -; j_gene: TRBJ1-5; v_gene: TRBV29-1; d_gene: TRBD1; CDR3aa: CSVGGAGGSQPQHF; CDR3nt: TGCAGCGTTGGCGGGGCAGGGGGAAGTCAGCCCCAGCATTTT